In its sample, the clone carrying this TCR beta chain was seen a few times. This sample is drawn from a study of memory CD4+ T cells and cytomegalovirus serostatus. Study as a whole: Donors were healthy Belgian adults, several CMV seropositive and about 24 seronegative.

TCRdb keeps only in-frame clones here, not all; method: immunoSEQ multiplex PCR. Here the sample spans tens of thousands of clones, around 78% being singletons. Single viable CD3+CD4+CD8-CD45RO+ cells were sorted as the memory CD4+ T cells. Serostatus was set by detecting CMV pp150, pp28, p38, p52 IgG. With 1 base removed from V and 4 bases from J, the gap between germline ends came to 7 bases. Germline V CDR1 and CDR2: SNHLY, FYNNEI. The CDR3 has 13 residues. The specimen was memory CD4+ T cells from blood. The TCR originated in an adult in good health and CMV-seronegative. The chain combines TRBV2 with TRBJ1-1; D unresolved. CDR3 coding DNA: TGTGCCAGCAGTGAAGGGGGAGGCACTGAAGCTTTCTTT. This encodes CASSEGGGTEAFF.